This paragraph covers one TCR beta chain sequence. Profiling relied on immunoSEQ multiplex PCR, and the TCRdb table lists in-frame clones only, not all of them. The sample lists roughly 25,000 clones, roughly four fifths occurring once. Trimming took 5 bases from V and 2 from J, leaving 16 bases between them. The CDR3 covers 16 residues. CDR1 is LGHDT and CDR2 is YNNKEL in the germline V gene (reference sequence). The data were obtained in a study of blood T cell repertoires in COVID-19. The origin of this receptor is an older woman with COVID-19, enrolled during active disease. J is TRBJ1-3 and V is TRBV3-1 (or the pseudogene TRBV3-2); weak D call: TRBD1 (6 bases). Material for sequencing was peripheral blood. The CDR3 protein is CASSDGKAGAGNTIYF. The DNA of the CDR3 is TGTGCCAGCAGCGATGGAAAGGCAGGGGCTGGAAACACCATATATTTT.